This TCR beta chain derives from a study of T cell repertoires in cytomegalovirus infection. Study background: Newly reported HLA-C-restricted and thoroughly characterized HLA-B-restricted CMV epitopes were employed. Signatures in public TCR beta sequences pointed to both CMV infection and matching HLA type. Study-level findings and limits: The response measured ex vivo was dominated by TCR beta clonotypes (HLA-C-restricted and CMV-specific). Totalled public TCR beta family frequency picked out people who carried CMV plus the relevant HLA.

Turning to this clonotype: Its antigen is undetermined.

The V end lost 4 bases, the J end lost 4 bases, and 10 bases lay between the germline ends. The CDR3 contains 14 residues. TCRdb re-derived calls from the reads in MiXCR, one entry per CDR3 protein. The table records hundreds of thousands of distinct CDR3 sequences, about 29% of them present only once. Here the sequenced sample was cultured PBMCs, taken from culture after CMV antigen stimulation. The chain combines TRBV12-3 or TRBV12-4 with TRBJ2-2, with D perhaps matching TRBD2 (6 bases). The TCR sequence derives from a human donor in good health (CMV status not recorded). Some clones in this sample may be carry-over from other donors' samples. DNA for the CDR3: TGTGCCAGCAGTTCGGGACTGACCACCGGGGAGCTGTTTTTT. Protein sequence: CASSSGLTTGELFF.